This is a list of T cell receptor beta chains from one sample in a study of cytomegalovirus exposure and HLA in healthy donors. Profiled with immunoSEQ multiplex PCR; TCRdb holds only in-frame clones, not every one. This table has roughly 140,000 clones, about three quarters appearing once. Sequencing was carried out using PBMCs. These receptors were collected from a man aged 35-49 years in good health and CMV-seropositive. Both conserved end residues are part of each CDR3. A D gene is named only where the DNA matches it firmly. The listing skips clone size in some rows; elsewhere it reads once, few, many or a size class.

V gene: TRBV6-5
D gene: TRBD1
clone size: -
J gene: TRBJ1-1
CDR3 DNA: TGTGCCAGCAGTGGGGACAGGGGGACTGAAGCTTTCTTT
CDR3 protein: CASSGDRGTEAFF

V gene: TRBV4-2
D gene: -
clone size: -
J gene: TRBJ1-2
CDR3 DNA: TGTGCCAGCAGCCAACCGACAGAGAGCTATGGCTACACCTTC
CDR3 protein: CASSQPTESYGYTF

V gene: TRBV29-1
D gene: -
clone size: -
J gene: TRBJ1-2
CDR3 DNA: TGCAGCGACTCAGGGGAACCAGGGTCCTATGGCTACACCTTC
CDR3 protein: CSDSGEPGSYGYTF

V gene: TRBV19
D gene: -
clone size: -
J gene: TRBJ2-7
CDR3 DNA: TGTGCCAGTAGAGATGGACAGCGGTACGAGCAGTACTTC
CDR3 protein: CASRDGQRYEQYF

V gene: TRBV6-5
D gene: TRBD1
clone size: -
J gene: TRBJ2-7
CDR3 DNA: TGTGCCAGCAGCTACCGGGACAGGTCCTACGAGCAGTACTTC
CDR3 protein: CASSYRDRSYEQYF

V gene: TRBV7-9
D gene: -
clone size: -
J gene: TRBJ1-2
CDR3 DNA: TGTGCCAGCAGTTCCACAGTCACTGGCTACACCTTC
CDR3 protein: CASSSTVTGYTF

V gene: TRBV6-1
D gene: TRBD1
clone size: few
J gene: TRBJ2-7
CDR3 DNA: TGTGCCAGCAGCCCCCAGGGGGCGATCTACGAGCAGTACTTC
CDR3 protein: CASSPQGAIYEQYF

V gene: TRBV29-1
D gene: -
clone size: -
J gene: TRBJ2-1
CDR3 DNA: TGCAGCGCTAAGACAGATAGCTCCTACAATGAGCAGTTCTTC
CDR3 protein: CSAKTDSSYNEQFF

V gene: TRBV4-1
D gene: TRBD1
clone size: -
J gene: TRBJ2-3
CDR3 DNA: TGCGCCAGCAGCGGTCCGGGACAGGGGACAGATACGCAGTATTTT
CDR3 protein: CASSGPGQGTDTQYF

V gene: TRBV18
D gene: -
clone size: few
J gene: TRBJ1-5
CDR3 DNA: TGTGCCAGCTCAATATCAGGGCTGAAGCCCCAGCATTTT
CDR3 protein: CASSISGLKPQHF

V gene: TRBV6-8
D gene: -
clone size: -
J gene: TRBJ2-7
CDR3 DNA: TGTGCCAGCAGCTACCGGGACCCGAGGATGGACTACGAGCAGTACTTC
CDR3 protein: CASSYRDPRMDYEQYF

V gene: TRBV19
D gene: -
clone size: -
J gene: TRBJ2-3
CDR3 DNA: TGTGCCAGTAGCCGACAAGGGAGAGGCACAGACACGCAGTATTTT
CDR3 protein: CASSRQGRGTDTQYF

V gene: TRBV5-5
D gene: TRBD2
clone size: once
J gene: TRBJ2-7
CDR3 DNA: TGTGCCAGCAGCTTGGGACTAGCGGGGGCCTACGAGCAGTACTTC
CDR3 protein: CASSLGLAGAYEQYF

V gene: TRBV9
D gene: TRBD1
clone size: -
J gene: TRBJ2-5
CDR3 DNA: TGTGCCAGCAGCGTTAGCCCCGGGACAGGGATGGAGACCCAGTACTTC
CDR3 protein: CASSVSPGTGMETQYF

V gene: TRBV5-1
D gene: -
clone size: -
J gene: TRBJ2-3
CDR3 DNA: TGCGCCAGCAGCTTGGCTGTTCCTAGCACAGATACGCAGTATTTT
CDR3 protein: CASSLAVPSTDTQYF

V gene: TRBV29-1
D gene: TRBD1
clone size: few
J gene: TRBJ2-5
CDR3 DNA: TGCAGCGTCCGGACAGGGGGGACCAGAGAGACCCAGTACTTC
CDR3 protein: CSVRTGGTRETQYF

V gene: TRBV30
D gene: TRBD1
clone size: -
J gene: TRBJ2-1
CDR3 DNA: TGTGCCTGGTATCTAGGGGGCCACGGCTACAATGAGCAGTTCTTC
CDR3 protein: CAWYLGGHGYNEQFF

V gene: TRBV19
D gene: TRBD2
clone size: once
J gene: TRBJ2-2
CDR3 DNA: TGTGCCAGTAGTATAGATTTAGCGGGTAACACCGGGGAGCTGTTTTTT
CDR3 protein: CASSIDLAGNTGELFF

V gene: TRBV4-1
D gene: TRBD1
clone size: -
J gene: TRBJ2-2
CDR3 DNA: TGCGCCAGCAGCCGGACAGGGTGGCTGCTGTTTTTT
CDR3 protein: CASSRTGWLLFF

V gene: TRBV5-1
D gene: -
clone size: -
J gene: TRBJ2-3
CDR3 DNA: TGCGCCAGCAGCCCCCTCCAGCGTCAAGATACGCAGTATTTT
CDR3 protein: CASSPLQRQDTQYF

V gene: TRBV15
D gene: -
clone size: -
J gene: TRBJ2-1
CDR3 DNA: TGTGCCACCAGCAATCGCGGGGCCTCCTACAATGAGCAGTTCTTC
CDR3 protein: CATSNRGASYNEQFF

V gene: TRBV2
D gene: TRBD1
clone size: -
J gene: TRBJ1-1
CDR3 DNA: TGTGCCAGCGGAAGGACAGGATTGAACACTGAAGCTTTCTTT
CDR3 protein: CASGRTGLNTEAFF

V gene: TRBV9
D gene: -
clone size: -
J gene: TRBJ2-7
CDR3 DNA: TGTGCCAGCAGCGCAACAGGGACTACCTACGAGCAGTACTTC
CDR3 protein: CASSATGTTYEQYF

V gene: TRBV9
D gene: TRBD2
clone size: -
J gene: TRBJ2-7
CDR3 DNA: TGTGCCAGCAGCCCAGAGGGACTATCCTACGAGCAGTACTTC
CDR3 protein: CASSPEGLSYEQYF

V gene: TRBV2
D gene: TRBD1
clone size: -
J gene: TRBJ1-5
CDR3 DNA: TGTGCCAGCAAGGACAGGGGCAATCAGCCCCAGCATTTT
CDR3 protein: CASKDRGNQPQHF

V gene: TRBV11-3
D gene: -
clone size: -
J gene: TRBJ2-2
CDR3 DNA: TGTGCCAGCAGCTTATTCGGGGGTACGAACACCGGGGAGCTGTTTTTT
CDR3 protein: CASSLFGGTNTGELFF

V gene: TRBV7-9
D gene: -
clone size: -
J gene: TRBJ1-1
CDR3 DNA: TGTGCCAGCAGCCCGGAAAGAGTTGGACAGAGACCGACTGAAGCTTTCTTT
CDR3 protein: CASSPERVGQRPTEAFF

V gene: TRBV6-1
D gene: -
clone size: -
J gene: TRBJ2-7
CDR3 DNA: TGTGCCAGCAGGTCGGGACACCGGTCTTACGAGCAGTACTTC
CDR3 protein: CASRSGHRSYEQYF

V gene: TRBV9
D gene: -
clone size: -
J gene: TRBJ2-7
CDR3 DNA: TGTGCCAGCAGCGTTATGGTTGGGGCCGAGCAGTACTTC
CDR3 protein: CASSVMVGAEQYF

V gene: TRBV27
D gene: TRBD1
clone size: -
J gene: TRBJ1-2
CDR3 DNA: TGTGCCAGCAGCCACTCAGGGGGTGGCCACACCTTC
CDR3 protein: CASSHSGGGHTF

V gene: TRBV4-2
D gene: -
clone size: -
J gene: TRBJ2-1
CDR3 DNA: TGTGCCAGCAGCCAAGAGGGCCTCAACAATGAGCAGTTCTTC
CDR3 protein: CASSQEGLNNEQFF

V gene: TRBV19
D gene: TRBD1
clone size: -
J gene: TRBJ2-5
CDR3 DNA: TGTGCCAGTAGTATCGGGCAGGGGGTTCTGGGGCAAGAGACCCAGTACTTC
CDR3 protein: CASSIGQGVLGQETQYF

V gene: TRBV29-1
D gene: -
clone size: -
J gene: TRBJ1-2
CDR3 DNA: TGCAGCGTTGAAGTCGACATCAGCTTTAACTATGGCTACACCTTC
CDR3 protein: CSVEVDISFNYGYTF

V gene: TRBV5-4
D gene: TRBD1
clone size: -
J gene: TRBJ1-1
CDR3 DNA: TGTGCCAGCAGCTTGGGGGGACAGGGGCCCCGAGAGGGTGAAGCTTTCTTT
CDR3 protein: CASSLGGQGPREGEAFF

V gene: TRBV6-5
D gene: -
clone size: -
J gene: TRBJ2-5
CDR3 DNA: TGTGCCAGCAGAACAGGGCAACAAGAGACCCAGTACTTC
CDR3 protein: CASRTGQQETQYF

V gene: TRBV2
D gene: -
clone size: -
J gene: TRBJ1-5
CDR3 DNA: TGTGCCAGCTCAGATAGCAATCAGCCCCAGCATTTT
CDR3 protein: CASSDSNQPQHF

V gene: TRBV11-2
D gene: -
clone size: -
J gene: TRBJ2-7
CDR3 DNA: TGTGCCAGCAGGGGAATCAAGCGGCTCTACGAGCAGTACTTC
CDR3 protein: CASRGIKRLYEQYF

V gene: TRBV19
D gene: -
clone size: -
J gene: TRBJ1-6
CDR3 DNA: TGTGCCAGTAGGATTGAGGGGGAGTCCTATAATTCACCCCTCCACTTT
CDR3 protein: CASRIEGESYNSPLHF

V gene: TRBV27
D gene: -
clone size: -
J gene: TRBJ1-1
CDR3 DNA: TGTGCCAGCAGTCAGACAGTAATGAACACTGAAGCTTTCTTT
CDR3 protein: CASSQTVMNTEAFF

V gene: TRBV25-1
D gene: -
clone size: -
J gene: TRBJ2-1
CDR3 DNA: TGTGCCAGCAGTGTCAGGCCAGGAACCAATGAGCAGTTCTTC
CDR3 protein: CASSVRPGTNEQFF

V gene: TRBV5-8
D gene: -
clone size: few
J gene: TRBJ2-1
CDR3 DNA: TGTGCCAGCAGCTTTTCTCTGATGGGCGAGCAGTTCTTC
CDR3 protein: CASSFSLMGEQFF

V gene: TRBV7-2
D gene: -
clone size: -
J gene: TRBJ1-4
CDR3 DNA: TGTGCCAGCAGCTTCCAGCAATCGGGTGAAAAACTGTTTTTT
CDR3 protein: CASSFQQSGEKLFF

V gene: TRBV5-1
D gene: TRBD1
clone size: once
J gene: TRBJ2-3
CDR3 DNA: TGCGCCAGCAGCTATGAAGGGACAGGGGATACGCAGTATTTT
CDR3 protein: CASSYEGTGDTQYF

V gene: TRBV9
D gene: TRBD2
clone size: -
J gene: TRBJ2-1
CDR3 DNA: TGTGCCAGCAGCGCTGGGACTAGCGGCACCAATGAGCAGTTCTTC
CDR3 protein: CASSAGTSGTNEQFF

V gene: TRBV19
D gene: -
clone size: -
J gene: TRBJ2-5
CDR3 DNA: TGTGCCAGTAGTATACAAACGGGGGAGACCCAGTACTTC
CDR3 protein: CASSIQTGETQYF

V gene: TRBV9
D gene: TRBD1
clone size: -
J gene: TRBJ1-3
CDR3 DNA: TGTGCCAGCAGCGTAGGCCAGGGGGCTGGAAACACCATATATTTT
CDR3 protein: CASSVGQGAGNTIYF

V gene: TRBV14
D gene: -
clone size: -
J gene: TRBJ1-1
CDR3 DNA: TGTGCCAGCAGCCTCGACAGGCGAATTTTAACGTTT
CDR3 protein: CASSLDRRILTF

V gene: TRBV4-3
D gene: -
clone size: -
J gene: TRBJ1-1
CDR3 DNA: TGCGCCAGCAGCCGAACAGCCGAAACTGAAGCTTTCTTT
CDR3 protein: CASSRTAETEAFF

V gene: TRBV27
D gene: TRBD2
clone size: -
J gene: TRBJ2-1
CDR3 DNA: TGTGCCAGCAGTTTTCTGGCTAGCGGGAGGGGGATCTCCTACAATGAGCAGTTCTTC
CDR3 protein: CASSFLASGRGISYNEQFF

V gene: TRBV5-1
D gene: TRBD2
clone size: -
J gene: TRBJ2-1
CDR3 DNA: TGCGCCAGCAGCCTAACTAGCGGACCCTACAATGAGCAGTTCTTC
CDR3 protein: CASSLTSGPYNEQFF

V gene: TRBV28
D gene: -
clone size: -
J gene: TRBJ2-7
CDR3 DNA: TGTGCCAGCAGAGACTTACTAGGGCGCCAAGGGTCCTACGAGCAGTACTTC
CDR3 protein: CASRDLLGRQGSYEQYF

V gene: TRBV7-8
D gene: -
clone size: -
J gene: TRBJ2-2
CDR3 DNA: TGTGCCAGCAGCCGACGGGGACTCAACACCGGGGAGCTGTTTTTT
CDR3 protein: CASSRRGLNTGELFF

V gene: TRBV6-5
D gene: TRBD1
clone size: -
J gene: TRBJ1-5
CDR3 DNA: TGTGCCAGCAGACAAGGGGGCTCTGGCAATCAGCCCCAGCATTTT
CDR3 protein: CASRQGGSGNQPQHF

V gene: TRBV11-2
D gene: TRBD1
clone size: once
J gene: TRBJ2-6
CDR3 DNA: TGTGCCAGCAGCCCCCGGACAGGGTTGGGCTCTGGGGCCAACGTCCTGACTTTC
CDR3 protein: CASSPRTGLGSGANVLTF

V gene: TRBV6-5
D gene: TRBD1
clone size: -
J gene: TRBJ2-5
CDR3 DNA: TGTGCCAGCAGCTCCGGGACAGGAGAGACCCAGTACTTC
CDR3 protein: CASSSGTGETQYF

V gene: TRBV6-5
D gene: -
clone size: -
J gene: TRBJ2-5
CDR3 DNA: TGTGCCAGCAGTTACCGGGACTCCGCGGTCGGCCAGTACTTC
CDR3 protein: CASSYRDSAVGQYF

V gene: TRBV5-1
D gene: -
clone size: few
J gene: TRBJ2-5
CDR3 DNA: TGCGCCAGCAGCTTGGCGGGGTTGGGGTCTCAAGAGACCCAGTACTTC
CDR3 protein: CASSLAGLGSQETQYF